This TCR beta chain comes out of a study of T cells in tuberculosis. General study findings and limits: Active tuberculosis patients had shorter CDR3-alpha; the beta difference was nonsignificant. Cases with active tuberculosis were adults, while controls were adolescents.

Profiled with immunoSEQ multiplex PCR; TCRdb holds only in-frame clones, not every one. This sample has more than 40,000 clones, with roughly 94% found just once. On average roughly 90,000 T cells per donor were immunosequenced. Trimming stripped 3 bases from V and 0 bases from J, with 5 bases between. The V gene's germline CDR1 is KGHSH and CDR2 LQKENI. The CDR3 length is 13 residues. Regarding this clone: Antigen unknown.

The sample taken for sequencing was PBMCs. The clonotype originates from a donor between 5 and 29 years old with latent tuberculosis or without tuberculosis infection. Some clones in this sample may be carry-over from other donors' samples. The rearrangement joins TRBV18 to TRBJ1-1, with unresolved D. This CDR3 reads CASSPRVNTEAFF. Here the CDR3 DNA reads TGTGCCAGCTCACCGAGGGTGAACACTGAAGCTTTCTTT.